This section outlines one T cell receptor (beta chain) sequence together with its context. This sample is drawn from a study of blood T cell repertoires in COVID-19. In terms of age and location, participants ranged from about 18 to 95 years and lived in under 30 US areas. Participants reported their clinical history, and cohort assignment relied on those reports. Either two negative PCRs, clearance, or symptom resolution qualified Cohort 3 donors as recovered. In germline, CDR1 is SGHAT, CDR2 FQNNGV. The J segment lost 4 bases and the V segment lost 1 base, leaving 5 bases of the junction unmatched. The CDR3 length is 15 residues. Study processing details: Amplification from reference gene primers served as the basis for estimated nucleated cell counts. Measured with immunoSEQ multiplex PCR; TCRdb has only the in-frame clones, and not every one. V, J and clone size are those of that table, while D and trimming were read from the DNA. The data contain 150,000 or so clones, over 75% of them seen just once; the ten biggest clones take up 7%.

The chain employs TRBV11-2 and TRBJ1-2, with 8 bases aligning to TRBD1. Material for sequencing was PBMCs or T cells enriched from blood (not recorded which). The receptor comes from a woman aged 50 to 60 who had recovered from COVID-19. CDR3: CASSLGTGWVYGYTF. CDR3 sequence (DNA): TGTGCCAGCAGCTTAGGGACAGGGTGGGTCTATGGCTACACCTTC.